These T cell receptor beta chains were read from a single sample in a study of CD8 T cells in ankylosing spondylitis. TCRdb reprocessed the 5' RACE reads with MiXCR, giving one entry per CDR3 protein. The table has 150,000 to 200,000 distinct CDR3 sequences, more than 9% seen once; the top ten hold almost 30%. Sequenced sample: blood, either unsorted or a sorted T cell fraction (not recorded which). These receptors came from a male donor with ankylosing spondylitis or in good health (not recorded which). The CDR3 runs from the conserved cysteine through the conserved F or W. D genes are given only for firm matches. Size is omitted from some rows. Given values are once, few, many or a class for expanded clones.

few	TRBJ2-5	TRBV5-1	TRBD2	CASSLALAGGPGETQYF	TGCGCCAGCAGCTTGGCTCTAGCGGGAGGGCCGGGAGAGACCCAGTACTTC
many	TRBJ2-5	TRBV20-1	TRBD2	CSAREGTSFAETQYF	TGCAGTGCTAGAGAAGGGACTAGCTTTGCAGAGACCCAGTACTTC
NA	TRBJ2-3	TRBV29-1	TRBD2	CSVSRAGVTDTQYF	TGCAGCGTTAGCCGAGCGGGAGTAACAGATACGCAGTATTTT
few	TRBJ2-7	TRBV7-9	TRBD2	CASSQRGIAGKDEQYF	TGTGCCAGCAGCCAGCGGGGTATAGCGGGAAAAGACGAGCAGTACTTC
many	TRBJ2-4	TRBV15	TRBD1	CATSVGQGENIQYF	TGTGCCACCAGCGTTGGACAGGGGGAAAACATTCAGTACTTC
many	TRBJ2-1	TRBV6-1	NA	CASSTWKGGHEQFF	TGTGCCAGCAGTACATGGAAGGGGGGCCATGAGCAGTTCTTC
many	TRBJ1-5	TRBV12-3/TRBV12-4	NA	CASSQSNQPQHF	TGTGCCAGCAGTCAAAGTAATCAGCCCCAGCATTTT
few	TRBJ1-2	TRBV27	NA	CASSFGVNYGYTF	TGTGCCAGCAGTTTCGGCGTGAACTATGGCTACACCTTC
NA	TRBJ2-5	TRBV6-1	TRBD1	CASRPFQGQGEETQYF	TGTGCCAGCAGACCGTTTCAAGGACAGGGGGAAGAGACCCAGTACTTC
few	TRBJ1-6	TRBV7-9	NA	CASSRDQPAPLHF	TGTGCCAGCAGTCGGGACCAGCCGGCACCCCTCCACTTT
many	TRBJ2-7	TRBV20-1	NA	CSARTGTSTYEQYF	TGCAGTGCCCGGACCGGGACAAGCACCTACGAGCAGTACTTC
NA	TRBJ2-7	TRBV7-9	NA	CASSFTAPYEQYF	TGTGCCAGCAGCTTTACAGCACCCTACGAGCAGTACTTC
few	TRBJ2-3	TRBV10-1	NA	CASSESPGLGTDTQYF	TGCGCCAGCAGTGAGTCGCCGGGACTGGGCACAGATACGCAGTATTTT
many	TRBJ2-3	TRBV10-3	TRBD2	CAISKTGTSGGTDTQYF	TGTGCCATCAGCAAAACCGGGACTAGCGGGGGCACAGATACGCAGTATTTT
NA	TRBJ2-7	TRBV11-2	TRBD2	CASSLDRGGSSYEQYF	TGTGCCAGCAGCTTAGATCGGGGAGGGTCCTCCTACGAGCAGTACTTC
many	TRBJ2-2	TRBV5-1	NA	CASSPDSTNTGELFF	TGCGCCAGCAGCCCTGACTCAACCAACACCGGGGAGCTGTTTTTT
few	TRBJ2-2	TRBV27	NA	CASSFLGGELFF	TGTGCCAGCAGTTTCTTAGGCGGGGAGCTGTTTTTT
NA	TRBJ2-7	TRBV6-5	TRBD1	CASSYAGTGTYEQYF	TGTGCCAGCAGTTACGCCGGGACAGGGACCTACGAGCAGTACTTC
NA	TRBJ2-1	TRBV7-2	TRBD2	CASSSASGRSSYNEQFF	TGTGCCAGCAGCTCAGCTAGCGGGAGGAGCTCCTACAATGAGCAGTTCTTC
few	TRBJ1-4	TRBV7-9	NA	CASSEGVEKLFF	TGTGCCAGCAGCGAGGGGGTTGAAAAACTGTTTTTT
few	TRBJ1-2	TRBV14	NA	CASSQEGRAEKNYGYTF	TGTGCCAGCAGCCAAGAAGGTAGGGCCGAGAAGAACTATGGCTACACCTTC
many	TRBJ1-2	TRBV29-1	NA	CSVSPGANYGYTF	TGCAGCGTGTCCCCGGGAGCTAACTATGGCTACACCTTC
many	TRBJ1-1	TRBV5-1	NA	CASSPQVNTEAFF	TGCGCCAGCAGCCCCCAGGTGAACACTGAAGCTTTCTTT
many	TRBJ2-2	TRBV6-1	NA	CASSPLAVRAGELFF	TGTGCCAGCAGCCCGTTGGCGGTGAGGGCCGGGGAGCTGTTTTTT